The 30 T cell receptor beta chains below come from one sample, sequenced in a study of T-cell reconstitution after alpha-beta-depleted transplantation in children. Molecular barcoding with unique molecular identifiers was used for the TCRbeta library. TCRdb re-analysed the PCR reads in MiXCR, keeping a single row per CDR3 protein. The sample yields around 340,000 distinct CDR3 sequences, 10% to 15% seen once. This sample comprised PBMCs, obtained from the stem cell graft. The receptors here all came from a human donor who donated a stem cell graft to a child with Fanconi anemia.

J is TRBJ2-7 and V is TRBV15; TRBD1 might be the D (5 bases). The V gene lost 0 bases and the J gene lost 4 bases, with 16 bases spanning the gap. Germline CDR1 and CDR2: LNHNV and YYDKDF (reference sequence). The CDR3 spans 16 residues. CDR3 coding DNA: TGTGCCACCAGCAGAGATGGGGCAGGGATGGAGTACGAGCAGTACTTC. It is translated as CATSRDGAGMEYEQYF.

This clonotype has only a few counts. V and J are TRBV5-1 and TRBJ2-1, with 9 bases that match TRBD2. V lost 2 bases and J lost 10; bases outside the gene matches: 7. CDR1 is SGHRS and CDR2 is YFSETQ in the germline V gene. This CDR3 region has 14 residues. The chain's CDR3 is CASSFLNLAGEQFF. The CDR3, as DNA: TGCGCCAGCAGCTTCCTTAACCTAGCGGGAGAGCAGTTCTTC. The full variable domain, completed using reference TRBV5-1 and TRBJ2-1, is KAGVTQTPRYLIKTRGQQVTLSCSPISGHRSVSWYQQTPGQGLQFLFEYFSETQRNKGNFPGRFSGRQFSNSRSEMNVSTLELGDSALYLCASSFLNLAGEQFFGPGTRLTVL.

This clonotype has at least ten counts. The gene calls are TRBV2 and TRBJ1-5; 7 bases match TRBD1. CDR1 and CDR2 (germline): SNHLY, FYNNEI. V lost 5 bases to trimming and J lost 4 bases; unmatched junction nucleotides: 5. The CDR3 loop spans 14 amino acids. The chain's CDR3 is CASSPQGGNQPQHF. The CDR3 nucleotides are TGTGCCAGCAGTCCCCAGGGGGGTAATCAGCCCCAGCATTTT.

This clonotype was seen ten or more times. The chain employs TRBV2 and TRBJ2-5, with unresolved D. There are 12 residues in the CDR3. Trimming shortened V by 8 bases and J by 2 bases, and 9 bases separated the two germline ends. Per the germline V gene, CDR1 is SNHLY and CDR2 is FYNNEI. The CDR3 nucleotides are TGTGCCAGCGGGCAGGTACAAGAGACCCAGTACTTC. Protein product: CASGQVQETQYF.

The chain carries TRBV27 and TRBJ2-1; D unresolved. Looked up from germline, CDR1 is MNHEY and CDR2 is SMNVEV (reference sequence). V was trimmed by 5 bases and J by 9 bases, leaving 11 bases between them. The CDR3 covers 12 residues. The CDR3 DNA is TGTGCCAGCAGTCCAGGAAACAGTGAGCAGTTCTTC. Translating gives CASSPGNSEQFF.

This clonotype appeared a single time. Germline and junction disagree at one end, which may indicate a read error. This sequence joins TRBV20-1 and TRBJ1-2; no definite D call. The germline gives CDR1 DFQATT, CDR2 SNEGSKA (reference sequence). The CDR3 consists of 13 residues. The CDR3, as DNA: TGCAGTGCTAGGAAAGGCCCTGGGGATGGCTACGCCTTC. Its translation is CSARKGPGDGYAF.

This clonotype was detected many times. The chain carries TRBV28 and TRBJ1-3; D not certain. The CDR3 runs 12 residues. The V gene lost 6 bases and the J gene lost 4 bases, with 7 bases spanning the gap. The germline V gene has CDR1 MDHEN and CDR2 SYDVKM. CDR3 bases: TGTGCCAGCAGCTCCCACGGAAACACCATATATTTT. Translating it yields CASSSHGNTIYF.

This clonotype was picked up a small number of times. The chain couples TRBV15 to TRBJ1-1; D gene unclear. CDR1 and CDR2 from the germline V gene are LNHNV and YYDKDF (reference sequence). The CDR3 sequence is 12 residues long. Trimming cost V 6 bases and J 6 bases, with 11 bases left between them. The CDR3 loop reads CATSTGVSEAFF. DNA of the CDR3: TGTGCCACCAGTACGGGAGTGTCTGAAGCTTTCTTT.

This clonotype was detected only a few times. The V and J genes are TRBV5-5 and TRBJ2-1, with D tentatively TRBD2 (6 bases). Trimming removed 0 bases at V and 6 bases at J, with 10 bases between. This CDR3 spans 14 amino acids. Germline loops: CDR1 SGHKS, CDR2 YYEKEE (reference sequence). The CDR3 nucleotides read TGTGCCAGCAGCTTGGCCGTGGGAGGCAATGAGCAGTTCTTC. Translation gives CASSLAVGGNEQFF.

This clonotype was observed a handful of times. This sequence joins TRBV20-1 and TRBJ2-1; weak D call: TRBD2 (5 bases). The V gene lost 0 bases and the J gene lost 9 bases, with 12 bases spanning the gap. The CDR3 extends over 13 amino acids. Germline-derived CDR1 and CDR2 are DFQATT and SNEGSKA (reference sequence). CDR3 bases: TGCAGTGCTAGAGAAGTCGGGGTTATTGAGCAGTTCTTC. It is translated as CSAREVGVIEQFF.

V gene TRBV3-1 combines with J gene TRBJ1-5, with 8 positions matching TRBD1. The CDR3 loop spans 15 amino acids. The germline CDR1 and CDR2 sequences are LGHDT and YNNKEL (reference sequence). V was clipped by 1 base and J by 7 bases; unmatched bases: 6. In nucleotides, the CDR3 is TGTGCCAGCAGCCAAGGGACAGGGAGGACCCAGCCCCAGCATTTT. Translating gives CASSQGTGRTQPQHF. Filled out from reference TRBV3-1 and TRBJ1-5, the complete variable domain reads DTAVSQTPKYLVTQMGNDKSIKCEQNLGHDTMYWYKQDSKKFLKIMFSYNNKELIINETVPNRFSPKSPDKAHLNLHINSLELGDSAVYFCASSQGTGRTQPQHFGDGTRLSIL.

The CDR3 nucleotides read TGCAGTGCATTAAGACAGGGCTGGGATACGCAGTATTTT. Translating gives CSALRQGWDTQYF. The V call is TRBV20-1, the J call TRBJ2-3; 7 bases fit TRBD1. This CDR3 is built from 13 residues. The V gene's germline CDR1 is DFQATT and CDR2 SNEGSKA (reference sequence). V trimming: 6 bases; J trimming: 6 bases; junction bases outside the gene matches: 9.

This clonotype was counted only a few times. DNA for the CDR3: TGTGCCAGTAGTCCGGACTGGGAGACCGGGGAGCTGTTTTTT. It encodes CASSPDWETGELFF. This chain uses TRBV19 with TRBJ2-2; D is possibly TRBD2 (5 bases). The V end lost 5 bases, the J end lost 5 bases, and 12 bases lay between the germline ends. Per germline, CDR1 LNHDA and CDR2 SQIVND (reference sequence). The CDR3 has 14 amino acids.

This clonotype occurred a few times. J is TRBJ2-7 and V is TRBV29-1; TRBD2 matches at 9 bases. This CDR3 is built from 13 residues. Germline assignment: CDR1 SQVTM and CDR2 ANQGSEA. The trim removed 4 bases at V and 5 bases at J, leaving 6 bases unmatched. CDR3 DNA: TGCAGCGTTGGCGGGGGGGCCGTGGACGAGCAGTACTTC. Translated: CSVGGGAVDEQYF.

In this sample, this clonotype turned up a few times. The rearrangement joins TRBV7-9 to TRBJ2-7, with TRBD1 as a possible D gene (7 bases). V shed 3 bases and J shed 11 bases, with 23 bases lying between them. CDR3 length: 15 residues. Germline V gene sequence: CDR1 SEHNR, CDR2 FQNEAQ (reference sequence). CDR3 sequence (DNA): TGTGCCAGCAGCTTTAGGGAGACAGGGTGTGGGGGGAAGTACGTC. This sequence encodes CASSFRETGCGGKYV.

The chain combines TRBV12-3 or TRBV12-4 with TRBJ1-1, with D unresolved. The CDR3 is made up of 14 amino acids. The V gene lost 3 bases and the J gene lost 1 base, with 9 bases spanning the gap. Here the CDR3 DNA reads TGTGCCAGCAGTTTCGGCAGGAGGAACACTGAAGCTTTCTTT. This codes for CASSFGRRNTEAFF.

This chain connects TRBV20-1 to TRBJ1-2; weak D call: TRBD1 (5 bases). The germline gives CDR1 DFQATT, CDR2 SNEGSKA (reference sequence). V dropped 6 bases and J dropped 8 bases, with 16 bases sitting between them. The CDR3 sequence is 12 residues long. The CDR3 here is CSAEGYGEGYTF. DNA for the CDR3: TGCAGTGCCGAGGGGTACGGAGAAGGCTACACCTTC.

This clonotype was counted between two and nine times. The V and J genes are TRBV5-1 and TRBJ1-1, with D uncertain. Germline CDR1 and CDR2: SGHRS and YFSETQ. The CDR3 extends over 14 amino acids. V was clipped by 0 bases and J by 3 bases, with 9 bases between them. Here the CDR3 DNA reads TGCGCCAGCAGCTTGGAACCAGACTACACTGAAGCTTTCTTT. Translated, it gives CASSLEPDYTEAFF.

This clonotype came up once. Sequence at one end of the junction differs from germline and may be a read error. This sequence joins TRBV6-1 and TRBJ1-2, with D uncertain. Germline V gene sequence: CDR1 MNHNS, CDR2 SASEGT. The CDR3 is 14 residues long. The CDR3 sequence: CVSSRLALGDGYTF. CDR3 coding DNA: TGTGTCAGCAGTAGACTGGCTCTCGGTGATGGCTACACCTTC.

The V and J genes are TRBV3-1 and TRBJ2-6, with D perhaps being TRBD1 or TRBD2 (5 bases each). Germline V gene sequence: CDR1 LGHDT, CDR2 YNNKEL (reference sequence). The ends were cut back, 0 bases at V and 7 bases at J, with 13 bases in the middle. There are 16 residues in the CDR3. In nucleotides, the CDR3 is TGTGCCAGCAGCCAAGATAGTGGGGGAGTTGCCAACGTCCTGACTTTC. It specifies CASSQDSGGVANVLTF.

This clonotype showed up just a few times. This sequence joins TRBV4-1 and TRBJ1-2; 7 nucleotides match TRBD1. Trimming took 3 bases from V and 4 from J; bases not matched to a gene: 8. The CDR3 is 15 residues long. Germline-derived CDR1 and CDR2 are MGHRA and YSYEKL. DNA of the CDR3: TGCGCCAGCAGCCACCTAGGACAGGCCCTCTATGGCTACACCTTC. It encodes CASSHLGQALYGYTF.

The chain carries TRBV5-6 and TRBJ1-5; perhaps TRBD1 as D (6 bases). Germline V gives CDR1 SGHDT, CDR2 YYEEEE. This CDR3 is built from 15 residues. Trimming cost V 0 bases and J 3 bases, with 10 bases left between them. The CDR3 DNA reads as TGTGCCAGCAGCTTGGCGGGGGGCAACAATCAGCCCCAGCATTTT. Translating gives CASSLAGGNNQPQHF.

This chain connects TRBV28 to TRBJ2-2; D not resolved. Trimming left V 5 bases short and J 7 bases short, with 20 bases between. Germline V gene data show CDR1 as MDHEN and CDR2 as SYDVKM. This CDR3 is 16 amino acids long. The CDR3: CASSMPISSAIGELFF. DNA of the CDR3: TGTGCCAGCAGTATGCCCATTAGTTCGGCTATCGGGGAGCTGTTTTTT. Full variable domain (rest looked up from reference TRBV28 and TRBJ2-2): DVKVTQSSRYLVKRTGEKVFLECVQDMDHENMFWYRQDPGLGLRLIYFSYDVKMKEKGDIPEGYSVSREKKERFSLILESASTNQTSMYLCASSMPISSAIGELFFGEGSRLTVL.

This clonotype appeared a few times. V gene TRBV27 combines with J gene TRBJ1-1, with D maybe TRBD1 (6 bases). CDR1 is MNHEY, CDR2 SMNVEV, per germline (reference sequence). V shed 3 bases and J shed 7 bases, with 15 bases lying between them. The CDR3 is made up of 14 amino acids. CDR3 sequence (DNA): TGTGCCAGCAGTTTTACGGGGGGCTACGGTGAAGCTTTCTTT. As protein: CASSFTGGYGEAFF.

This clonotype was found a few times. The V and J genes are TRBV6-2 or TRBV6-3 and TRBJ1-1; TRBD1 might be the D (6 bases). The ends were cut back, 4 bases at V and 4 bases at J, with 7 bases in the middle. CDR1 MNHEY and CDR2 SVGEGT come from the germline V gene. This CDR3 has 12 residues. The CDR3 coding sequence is TGTGCCAGCAGTTCAGGGGTCACTGAAGCTTTCTTT. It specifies CASSSGVTEAFF.

The CDR3 DNA reads TGTGCCAGCAGCTTGAACCCTTCCCTCAATCAGCCCCAGCATTTT. Amino acid sequence: CASSLNPSLNQPQHF. The chain joins TRBV5-5 to TRBJ1-5; no clear D. The V gene's germline CDR1 is SGHKS and CDR2 YYEKEE (reference sequence). CDR3 length: 15 amino acids. Trimming pared 1 base from V and 3 bases from J, leaving 11 bases between.

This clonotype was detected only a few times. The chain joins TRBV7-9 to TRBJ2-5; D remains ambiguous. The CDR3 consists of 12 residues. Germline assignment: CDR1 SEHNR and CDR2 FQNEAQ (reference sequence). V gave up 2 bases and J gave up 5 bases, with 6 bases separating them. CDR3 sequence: CASSLRAETQYF. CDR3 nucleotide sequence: TGTGCCAGCAGCTTAAGGGCCGAGACCCAGTACTTC.

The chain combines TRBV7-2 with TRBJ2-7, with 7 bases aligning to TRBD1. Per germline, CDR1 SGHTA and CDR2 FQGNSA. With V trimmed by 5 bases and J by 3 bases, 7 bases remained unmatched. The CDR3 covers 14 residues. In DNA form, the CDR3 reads TGTGCCAGCAGCCGTGGACAGGTTTTCTACGAGCAGTACTTC. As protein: CASSRGQVFYEQYF. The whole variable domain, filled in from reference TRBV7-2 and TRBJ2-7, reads GAGVSQSPSNKVTEKGKDVELRCDPISGHTALYWYRQSLGQGLEFLIYFQGNSAPDKSGLPSDRFSAERTGGSVSTLTIQRTQQEDSAVYLCASSRGQVFYEQYFGPGTRLTVT.

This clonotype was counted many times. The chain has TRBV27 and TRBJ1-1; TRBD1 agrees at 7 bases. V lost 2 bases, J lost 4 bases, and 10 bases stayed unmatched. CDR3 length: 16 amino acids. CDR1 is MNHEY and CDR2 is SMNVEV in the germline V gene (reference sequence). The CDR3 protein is CASSLMGGGLGTEAFF. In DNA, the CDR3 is TGTGCCAGCAGTTTAATGGGAGGGGGCCTGGGCACTGAAGCTTTCTTT.

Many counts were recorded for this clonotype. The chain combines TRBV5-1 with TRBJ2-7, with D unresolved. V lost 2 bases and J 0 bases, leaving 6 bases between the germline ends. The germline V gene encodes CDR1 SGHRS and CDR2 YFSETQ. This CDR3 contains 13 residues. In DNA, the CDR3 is TGCGCCAGCAGCTTATTGGACTCCTACGAGCAGTACTTC. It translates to CASSLLDSYEQYF.